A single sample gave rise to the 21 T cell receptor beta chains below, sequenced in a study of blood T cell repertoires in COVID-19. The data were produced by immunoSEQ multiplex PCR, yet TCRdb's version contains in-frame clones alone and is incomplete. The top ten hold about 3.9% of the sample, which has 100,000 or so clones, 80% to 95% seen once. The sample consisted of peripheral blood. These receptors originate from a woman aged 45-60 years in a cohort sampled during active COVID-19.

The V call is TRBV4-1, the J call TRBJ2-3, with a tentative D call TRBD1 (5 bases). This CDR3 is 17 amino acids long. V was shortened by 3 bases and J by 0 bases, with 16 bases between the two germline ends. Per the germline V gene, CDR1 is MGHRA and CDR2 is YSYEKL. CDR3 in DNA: TGCGCCAGCAGCCAGCTGGACATGGGATTTAGCACAGATACGCAGTATTTT. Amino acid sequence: CASSQLDMGFSTDTQYF.

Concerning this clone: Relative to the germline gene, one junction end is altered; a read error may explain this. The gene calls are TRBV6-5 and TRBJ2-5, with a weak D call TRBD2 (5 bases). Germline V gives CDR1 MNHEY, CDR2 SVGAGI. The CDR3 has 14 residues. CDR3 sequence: CAGSGGAAWETQYF. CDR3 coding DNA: TGTGCCGGCAGCGGTGGTGCGGCCTGGGAGACCCAGTACTTC.

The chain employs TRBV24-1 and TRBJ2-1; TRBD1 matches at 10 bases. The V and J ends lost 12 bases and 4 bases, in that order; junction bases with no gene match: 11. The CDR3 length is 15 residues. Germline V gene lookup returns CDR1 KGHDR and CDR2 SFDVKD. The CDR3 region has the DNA TGTGCCGTACAGAATTCGGGACAGGGGTACAATGAGCAGTTCTTC. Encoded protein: CAVQNSGQGYNEQFF.

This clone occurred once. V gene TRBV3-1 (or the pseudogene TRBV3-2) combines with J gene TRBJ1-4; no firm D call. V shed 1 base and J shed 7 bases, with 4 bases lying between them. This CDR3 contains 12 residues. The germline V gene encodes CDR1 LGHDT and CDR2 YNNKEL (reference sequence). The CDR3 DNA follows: TGTGCCAGCAGCCAAGCGGTTGAAAAACTGTTTTTT. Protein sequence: CASSQAVEKLFF.

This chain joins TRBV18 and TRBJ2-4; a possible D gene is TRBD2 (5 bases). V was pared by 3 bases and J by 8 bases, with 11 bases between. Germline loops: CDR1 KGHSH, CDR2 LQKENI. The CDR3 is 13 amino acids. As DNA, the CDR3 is TGTGCCAGCTCACCGAGGGTTTTGGACATTCAGTACTTC. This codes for CASSPRVLDIQYF. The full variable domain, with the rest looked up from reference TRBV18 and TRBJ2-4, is NAGVMQNPRHLVRRRGQEARLRCSPMKGHSHVYWYRQLPEEGLKFMVYLQKENIIDESGMPKERFSAEFPKEGPSILRIQQVVRGDSAAYFCASSPRVLDIQYFGAGTRLSVL.

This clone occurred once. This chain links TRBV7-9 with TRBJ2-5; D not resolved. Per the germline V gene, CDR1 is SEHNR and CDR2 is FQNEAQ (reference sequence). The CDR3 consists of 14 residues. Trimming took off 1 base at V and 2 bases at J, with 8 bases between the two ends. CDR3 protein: CASSLDGSQETQYF. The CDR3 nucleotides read TGTGCCAGCAGCTTAGATGGCAGTCAAGAGACCCAGTACTTC.

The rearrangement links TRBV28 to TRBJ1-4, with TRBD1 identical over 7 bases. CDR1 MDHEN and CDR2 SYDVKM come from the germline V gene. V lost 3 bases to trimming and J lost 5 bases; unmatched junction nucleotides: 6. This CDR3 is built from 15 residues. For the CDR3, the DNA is TGTGCCAGCAGTTTCCTGGACAGGTGGAATGAAAAACTGTTTTTT. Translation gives CASSFLDRWNEKLFF.

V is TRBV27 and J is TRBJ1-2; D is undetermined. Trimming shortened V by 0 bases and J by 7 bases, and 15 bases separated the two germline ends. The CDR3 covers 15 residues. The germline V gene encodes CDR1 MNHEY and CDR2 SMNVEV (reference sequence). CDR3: CASSLSATGSGGYTF. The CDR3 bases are TGTGCCAGCAGTTTATCGGCCACCGGGTCCGGTGGCTACACCTTC.

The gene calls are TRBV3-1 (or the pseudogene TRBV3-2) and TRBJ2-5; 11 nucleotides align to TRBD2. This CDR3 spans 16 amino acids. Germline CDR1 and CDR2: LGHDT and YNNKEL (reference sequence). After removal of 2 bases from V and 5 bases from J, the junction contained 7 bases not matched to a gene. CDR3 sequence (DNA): TGTGCCAGCAGCCAATGGGTAGCGGGGGGGCCTGAGACCCAGTACTTC. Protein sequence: CASSQWVAGGPETQYF.

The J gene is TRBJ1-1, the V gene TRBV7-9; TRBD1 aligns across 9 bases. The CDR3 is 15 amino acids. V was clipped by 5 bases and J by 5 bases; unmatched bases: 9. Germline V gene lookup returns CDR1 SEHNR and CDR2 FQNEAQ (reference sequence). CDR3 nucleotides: TGTGCCAGCAGCCCACACAGGGGGCCGGGGACTGAAGCTTTCTTT. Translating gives CASSPHRGPGTEAFF.

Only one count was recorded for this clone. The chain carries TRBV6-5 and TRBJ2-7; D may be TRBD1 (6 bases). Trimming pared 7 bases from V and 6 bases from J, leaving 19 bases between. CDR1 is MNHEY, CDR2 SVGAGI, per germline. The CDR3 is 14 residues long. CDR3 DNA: TGTGCCAGCACCCCGAAACCCCACAGGGCCGAGCAGTACTTC. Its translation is CASTPKPHRAEQYF.

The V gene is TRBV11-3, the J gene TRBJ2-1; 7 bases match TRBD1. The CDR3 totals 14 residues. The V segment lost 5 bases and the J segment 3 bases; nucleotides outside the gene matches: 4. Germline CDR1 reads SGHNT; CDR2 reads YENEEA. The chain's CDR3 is CASSGRDSYNEQFF. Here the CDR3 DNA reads TGTGCCAGCAGCGGCCGGGACAGCTACAATGAGCAGTTCTTC.

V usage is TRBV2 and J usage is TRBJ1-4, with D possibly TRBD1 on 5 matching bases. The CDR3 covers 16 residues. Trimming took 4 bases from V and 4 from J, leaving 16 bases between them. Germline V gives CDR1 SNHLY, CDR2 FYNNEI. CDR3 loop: CASSVSAGYGNEKLFF. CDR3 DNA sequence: TGTGCCAGCAGTGTATCGGCAGGGTACGGTAATGAAAAACTGTTTTTT.

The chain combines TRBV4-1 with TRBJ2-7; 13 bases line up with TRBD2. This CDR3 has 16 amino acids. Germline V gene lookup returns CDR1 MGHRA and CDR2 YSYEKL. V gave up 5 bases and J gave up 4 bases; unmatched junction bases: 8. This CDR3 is CASSSLTSGGLYEQYF. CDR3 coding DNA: TGCGCCAGCAGCTCGCTGACTAGCGGGGGGCTGTACGAGCAGTACTTC.

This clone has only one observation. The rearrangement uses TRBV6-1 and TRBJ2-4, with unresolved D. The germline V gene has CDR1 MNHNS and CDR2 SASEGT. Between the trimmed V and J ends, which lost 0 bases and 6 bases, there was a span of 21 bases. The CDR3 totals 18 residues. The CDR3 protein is CASSEAKLRPSVGNIQYF. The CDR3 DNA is TGTGCCAGCAGTGAAGCCAAGCTGAGGCCTTCGGTAGGAAACATTCAGTACTTC.

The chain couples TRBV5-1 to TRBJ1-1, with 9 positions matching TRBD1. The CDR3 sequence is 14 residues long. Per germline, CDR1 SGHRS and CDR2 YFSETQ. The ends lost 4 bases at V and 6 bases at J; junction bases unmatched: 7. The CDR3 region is CASSPRTGASEAFF. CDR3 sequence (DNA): TGCGCCAGCAGCCCCCGGACAGGGGCCTCTGAAGCTTTCTTT.

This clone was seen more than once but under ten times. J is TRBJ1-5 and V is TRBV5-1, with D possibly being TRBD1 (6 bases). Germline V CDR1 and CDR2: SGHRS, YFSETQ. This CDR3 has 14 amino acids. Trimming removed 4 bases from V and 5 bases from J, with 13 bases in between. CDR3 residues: CASSPGGGYQPQHF. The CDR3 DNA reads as TGCGCCAGCAGCCCGGGAGGGGGTTATCAGCCCCAGCATTTT.

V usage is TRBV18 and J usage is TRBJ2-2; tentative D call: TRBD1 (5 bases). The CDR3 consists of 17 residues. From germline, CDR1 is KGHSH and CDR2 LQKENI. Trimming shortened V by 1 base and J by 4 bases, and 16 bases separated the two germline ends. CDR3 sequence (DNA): TGTGCCAGCTCACCACTCGACAGCACTCTGGGCACCGGGGAGCTGTTTTTT. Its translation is CASSPLDSTLGTGELFF.

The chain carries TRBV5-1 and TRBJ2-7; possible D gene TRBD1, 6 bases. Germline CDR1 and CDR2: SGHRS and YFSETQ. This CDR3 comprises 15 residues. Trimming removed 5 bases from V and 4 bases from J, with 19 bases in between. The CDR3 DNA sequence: TGCGCCAGCAGTCCCTCAGGGACACCCGGATACGAGCAGTACTTC. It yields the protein CASSPSGTPGYEQYF.

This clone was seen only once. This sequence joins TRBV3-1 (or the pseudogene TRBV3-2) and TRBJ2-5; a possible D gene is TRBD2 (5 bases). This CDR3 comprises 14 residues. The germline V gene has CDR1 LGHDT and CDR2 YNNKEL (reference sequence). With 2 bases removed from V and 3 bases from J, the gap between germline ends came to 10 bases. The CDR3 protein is CASSQRTGEETQYF. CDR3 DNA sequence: TGTGCCAGCAGCCAACGGACTGGAGAAGAGACCCAGTACTTC.

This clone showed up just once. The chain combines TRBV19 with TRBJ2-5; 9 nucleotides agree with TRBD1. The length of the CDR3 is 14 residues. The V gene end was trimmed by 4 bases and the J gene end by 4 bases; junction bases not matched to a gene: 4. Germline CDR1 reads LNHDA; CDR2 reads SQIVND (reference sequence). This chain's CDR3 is CASSNRGLGETQYF. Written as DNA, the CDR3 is TGTGCCAGTAGTAACAGGGGGCTTGGAGAGACCCAGTACTTC.